One sample yielded the 28 T cell receptor beta chains listed below, sequenced in a study of T cell repertoires in cytomegalovirus infection. TCRdb used MiXCR to reprocess the reads, holding one entry per CDR3 protein. The sample has 650,000 to 900,000 distinct CDR3 sequences, less than 35% seen once. Their antigen targets remain unknown. The sample was cultured CD8+ T cells from PBMCs, taken from culture after CMV antigen stimulation. Source of these receptors: a human donor in good health (CMV status not recorded). Some clones in this sample may be carry-over from other donors' samples.

This clonotype turned up a few times. V gene TRBV12-3 or TRBV12-4 combines with J gene TRBJ1-1; no definite D call. The CDR3 is 14 residues long. Trimming removed 1 base from V and 5 bases from J, with 11 bases in between. The CDR3: CASSLVMGGTEAFF. In DNA, the CDR3 is TGTGCCAGCAGTTTAGTGATGGGTGGGACTGAAGCTTTCTTT.

The rearrangement joins TRBV27 to TRBJ1-2; TRBD1 matches 11 bases. Germline V gene sequence: CDR1 MNHEY, CDR2 SMNVEV (reference sequence). This CDR3 spans 13 amino acids. The ends lost 8 bases at V and 4 bases at J; junction bases unmatched: 3. This CDR3 reads CASGDRGAYGYTF. As DNA, the CDR3 is TGTGCCAGCGGGGACAGGGGGGCCTATGGCTACACCTTC.

The gene calls are TRBV10-3 and TRBJ1-5; 11 bases match TRBD1. CDR1 is ENHRY and CDR2 is SYGVKD in the germline V gene. The junction had 2 bases not matched to a gene; V was cut back by 4 bases and J by 0 bases. The CDR3 extends over 16 amino acids. In DNA form, the CDR3 reads TGTGCCATCAGTGGGGACAGGGGGAATAGCAATCAGCCCCAGCATTTT. This codes for CAISGDRGNSNQPQHF.

This clonotype was seen a handful of times. This sequence joins TRBV6-5 and TRBJ1-2; D might be TRBD1 (6 bases). CDR1 is MNHEY, CDR2 SVGAGI, per germline. CDR3 size: 14 residues. Trimming removed 0 bases from V and 6 bases from J, with 11 bases in between. The CDR3 reads CASSYSNREHGYTF. The CDR3, as DNA: TGTGCCAGCAGTTACTCGAACAGGGAGCATGGCTACACCTTC.

To note about this clonotype: The junction shows a germline mismatch at one end, possibly a read error. CDR3 sequence reads: CANSFNYSVTGELFF. CDR3 nucleotide sequence: TGTGCCAACAGTTTTAACTACAGCGTGACCGGGGAGCTGTTTTTT. The V call is TRBV6-1, the J call TRBJ2-2; no clear D gene. The CDR3 consists of 15 residues. Germline V gives CDR1 MNHNS, CDR2 SASEGT.

This chain joins TRBV28 and TRBJ1-2, with 8 bases fitting TRBD1. With V trimmed by 3 bases and J by 6 bases, 6 bases remained unmatched. This CDR3 contains 14 residues. In germline, CDR1 is MDHEN, CDR2 SYDVKM. The CDR3: CASSFPGGIHGYTF. In nucleotides, the CDR3 is TGTGCCAGCAGTTTTCCAGGGGGCATCCATGGCTACACCTTC.

The chain links TRBV10-3 to TRBJ1-2; no definite D call. V shed 8 bases and J shed 6 bases, with 10 bases lying between them. CDR1 and CDR2 (germline): ENHRY, SYGVKD. This CDR3 has 11 amino acids. The CDR3: CAIEGQDGYTF. The CDR3 nucleotides read TGTGCCATCGAGGGCCAGGATGGCTACACCTTC.

There are many counts of this clonotype. The rearrangement uses TRBV12-3 or TRBV12-4 and TRBJ1-3, with TRBD1 as a possible D gene (5 bases). This CDR3 contains 19 residues. Deletions cut 6 bases from V and 0 bases from J, with 24 bases between. The chain's CDR3 is CASRASPPLTGTSGNTIYF. The CDR3 bases are TGTGCCAGCAGAGCAAGCCCTCCGTTGACCGGGACCTCTGGAAACACCATATATTTT.

The chain is built from TRBV6-1 and TRBJ2-1, with 11 nucleotides matching TRBD2. With 3 bases clipped from V and 3 bases from J, the junction kept 4 bases outside the gene matches. CDR1 and CDR2 from the germline V gene are MNHNS and SASEGT. This CDR3 spans 16 amino acids. The CDR3 coding sequence is TGTGCCAGCAGTGACTTAGCGGGGGGGCACTACAATGAGCAGTTCTTC. Its protein is CASSDLAGGHYNEQFF.

This clonotype was picked up many times. The chain couples TRBV7-2 to TRBJ1-1; no clear D. Germline V lookup: CDR1 SGHTA, CDR2 FQGNSA. CDR3 size: 14 residues. V was clipped by 0 bases and J by 2 bases, with 7 bases between them. This CDR3 reads CASSLASANTEAFF. CDR3 DNA: TGTGCCAGCAGCTTAGCATCAGCAAACACTGAAGCTTTCTTT.

The J gene is TRBJ2-7, the V gene TRBV7-8; 9 nucleotides agree with TRBD1. CDR1 SGHVS and CDR2 FQNEAQ come from the germline V gene. This CDR3 has 17 amino acids. V lost 0 bases, J lost 4 bases, and 10 bases stayed unmatched. As DNA, the CDR3 is TGTGCCAGCAGCTTAGCAAGACAGGGGGAGGACGGGTACGAGCAGTACTTC. Its protein product is CASSLARQGEDGYEQYF.

This clonotype was seen a few times. V gene TRBV6-5 combines with J gene TRBJ2-3; D is perhaps TRBD2 (5 bases). Trimming shortened V by 4 bases and J by 2 bases, and 16 bases separated the two germline ends. This CDR3 contains 16 residues. The germline V gene has CDR1 MNHEY and CDR2 SVGAGI. CDR3 DNA sequence: TGTGCCAGCAGTTCGGAGGCCCATCCTTACACAGATACGCAGTATTTT. Its translation: CASSSEAHPYTDTQYF.

This clonotype was counted between two and nine times. The chain recombines TRBV7-6 with TRBJ2-1; D call uncertain. Between the trimmed V and J ends, which lost 2 bases and 2 bases, there was a span of 10 bases. The CDR3 sequence is 15 residues long. Germline loops: CDR1 SGHVS, CDR2 FNYEAQ. CDR3 residues: CASSLQGSPYNEQFF. The CDR3 coding sequence is TGTGCCAGCAGCTTACAAGGATCACCCTACAATGAGCAGTTCTTC.

This clonotype was detected a few times. The chain combines TRBV10-3 with TRBJ1-1; TRBD1 agrees at 9 bases. The V segment lost 9 bases and the J segment 8 bases; nucleotides outside the gene matches: 19. Germline V gives CDR1 ENHRY, CDR2 SYGVKD. CDR3 length: 16 residues. The CDR3 DNA reads as TGTGCCATTTCTGCGGTGGGACAGGGAGAAGGGATGGAAGCTTTCTTT. Protein sequence: CAISAVGQGEGMEAFF.

This clonotype was observed a handful of times. This chain uses TRBV29-1 with TRBJ2-3; 7 bases fit TRBD2. This CDR3 comprises 15 residues. Germline trimming cut 4 bases from V and 0 bases from J; bases unmatched to any gene: 7. Per germline, CDR1 SQVTM and CDR2 ANQGSEA. The CDR3 bases are TGCAGCGTTGTCATCGGGGGGTCTAGCACAGATACGCAGTATTTT. Its translation: CSVVIGGSSTDTQYF.

This clonotype was recorded a few times. The rearrangement uses TRBV29-1 and TRBJ1-3, with D perhaps matching TRBD1 (6 bases). The V and J ends lost 2 bases and 2 bases respectively, with 16 bases between them. Germline V lookup: CDR1 SQVTM, CDR2 ANQGSEA. CDR3 length equals 16 residues. CDR3 sequence reads: CSVEKGGALPGNTIYF. The CDR3, as DNA: TGCAGCGTTGAAAAGGGGGGGGCCCTCCCTGGAAACACCATATATTTT.

This rearrangement joins TRBV6-2 or TRBV6-3 to TRBJ1-6, with D hard to call. V lost 3 bases to trimming and J lost 5 bases, with 8 bases between them. The CDR3 totals 14 residues. Germline V gene lookup returns CDR1 MNHEY and CDR2 SVGEGT. CDR3 residues: CASSYWHDNSPLHF. The CDR3 DNA is TGTGCCAGCAGTTATTGGCACGATAATTCACCCCTCCACTTT.

This clonotype was detected only a few times. The chain has TRBV7-8 and TRBJ2-7, with a weak D call TRBD2 (6 bases). V was shortened by 5 bases and J by 3 bases, with 14 bases between the two germline ends. This CDR3 contains 14 residues. CDR1 and CDR2 from the germline V gene are SGHVS and FQNEAQ. The CDR3 DNA reads as TGTGCCAGCAGCCCCTTCCCGGGGGACTACGAGCAGTACTTC. Encoded protein: CASSPFPGDYEQYF.

The rearrangement uses TRBV27 and TRBJ2-1, with D possibly called TRBD1 or TRBD2 (5 bases each). CDR3 size: 14 residues. Germline V gene sequence: CDR1 MNHEY, CDR2 SMNVEV (reference sequence). V was trimmed by 6 bases and J by 3 bases, leaving 12 bases between them. In DNA, the CDR3 is TGTGCCAGCAGCGCCGGGACGTTCTACAATGAGCAGTTCTTC. Its protein is CASSAGTFYNEQFF.

There are many counts of this clonotype. This chain joins TRBV7-9 and TRBJ1-5; D remains ambiguous. Germline V gene data show CDR1 as SEHNR and CDR2 as FQNEAQ (reference sequence). The V end was cut by 5 bases, the J end by 7 bases, with 9 bases between. This CDR3 is 12 amino acids long. The CDR3 DNA reads TGTGCCAGCAGCCAGCACGGGCAGCCCCAGCATTTT. Protein sequence: CASSQHGQPQHF.

This clonotype was counted a few times. This chain joins TRBV6-2 or TRBV6-3 and TRBJ2-3; 7 bases map to TRBD2. The germline V gene encodes CDR1 MNHEY and CDR2 SVGEGT. The CDR3 has 16 residues. J lost 2 bases, V lost 2 bases, and 7 bases had no gene match. CDR3 nucleotide sequence: TGTGCCAGCAGTTACGCTGGCGGGGGACTCACAGATACGCAGTATTTT. Translating it yields CASSYAGGGLTDTQYF.

This clonotype has at least ten counts. The V call is TRBV6-1, the J call TRBJ2-2; D unresolved. CDR3 length: 16 amino acids. V shed 5 bases and J shed 6 bases, with 19 bases lying between them. Germline lookup yields CDR1 MNHNS and CDR2 SASEGT. The CDR3 DNA reads as TGTGCCAGCAGTTCCGTACCCTCTCCCGCGGCCGGGGAGCTGTTTTTT. It codes for CASSSVPSPAAGELFF.

The chain has TRBV28 and TRBJ1-1; possible D gene TRBD1, 6 bases. V was cut by 7 bases and J by 5 bases, with 14 bases left in between. Per the germline V gene, CDR1 is MDHEN and CDR2 is SYDVKM. This CDR3 is built from 13 residues. Here the CDR3 reads CASNIQGRTEAFF. The CDR3 nucleotides read TGTGCCAGCAATATACAGGGTCGGACTGAAGCTTTCTTT.

This clonotype was observed a handful of times. This chain links TRBV7-6 with TRBJ1-6; D call uncertain. Germline CDR1 reads SGHVS; CDR2 reads FNYEAQ. The CDR3 sequence is 14 residues long. V was trimmed by 5 bases and J by 13 bases, leaving 18 bases between them. This chain's CDR3 is CASSRFPEGSPLHF. The CDR3 region has the DNA TGTGCCAGCAGCCGTTTTCCGGAGGGAAGCCCCCTCCACTTT.

This clonotype appeared a few times. The V call is TRBV2, the J call TRBJ2-1; D gene unclear. Germline V gene data show CDR1 as SNHLY and CDR2 as FYNNEI. Trimming removed 4 bases at V and 8 bases at J, with 12 bases between. This CDR3 contains 13 residues. The CDR3 nucleotides are TGTGCCAGCAGTGGGTTGGGTCTAGATGAGCAGTTCTTC. Residues: CASSGLGLDEQFF.

The chain carries TRBV7-4 and TRBJ2-7, with D unresolved. The germline V gene encodes CDR1 SGHVT and CDR2 SQSDAQ. This CDR3 comprises 14 residues. Trimming left V 0 bases short and J 2 bases short, with 8 bases between. The CDR3 coding sequence is TGTGCCAGCAGCTTAGCTGTGAGGCCCTACGAGCAGTACGTC. It is translated as CASSLAVRPYEQYV.

The sample holds many counts of this clonotype. The V gene is TRBV4-1, the J gene TRBJ1-5; D may be TRBD1 (5 bases). V lost 3 bases and J lost 0, with 9 bases in between. Germline-derived CDR1 and CDR2 are MGHRA and YSYEKL. The CDR3 is 15 amino acids. CDR3 bases: TGCGCCAGCAGCCAGGGGCTAAGTAGCAATCAGCCCCAGCATTTT. Protein product: CASSQGLSSNQPQHF.

V and J are TRBV11-2 and TRBJ2-3; TRBD2 aligns across 9 bases. Per germline, CDR1 SGHAT and CDR2 FQNNGV. This CDR3 is 17 amino acids long. Trimming cost V 0 bases and J 4 bases; bases outside gene matches: 8. The CDR3 protein is CASSLDLASGAADTQYF. The CDR3 DNA reads as TGTGCCAGCAGCTTAGATCTAGCTAGCGGGGCTGCAGATACGCAGTATTTT.